This TCR beta chain was recovered during a study of blood T cell repertoires in COVID-19. About the study: Italy, Spain and the United States were the sources of the convalescent and acute COVID-19 samples. In each case, the material was cDNA or gDNA derived from T cells, B-cell-depleted T cells, or PBMCs.

As handled by the study authors: Using reference gene primer amplification, nucleated cell counts were estimated. Repertoires were generated with immunoSEQ multiplex PCR, while TCRdb's copy carries only in-frame clones and drops some. V, J and clone size are taken as reported in that table, and D and trimming were inferred from the DNA itself. The top ten clones hold roughly 3.6% of a sample with tens of thousands of clones, under 85% of them seen once. This CDR3 has 15 amino acids. Trimming cost V 1 base and J 6 bases; bases outside gene matches: 3. From germline, CDR1 is SGHTA and CDR2 FQGNSA. Sequenced sample: peripheral blood. The J gene is TRBJ1-6, the V gene TRBV7-2, with 7 bases matching TRBD1. The sequence derives from a woman aged 80 or over with acute or convalescent COVID-19. CDR3 protein: CASSLEGQLNSPLHF. The CDR3 region has the DNA TGTGCCAGCAGCTTAGAGGGACAGCTTAATTCACCCCTCCACTTT. Combining the CDR3 with reference TRBV7-2 and TRBJ1-6 gives the whole variable domain GAGVSQSPSNKVTEKGKDVELRCDPISGHTALYWYRQSLGQGLEFLIYFQGNSAPDKSGLPSDRFSAERTGGSVSTLTIQRTQQEDSAVYLCASSLEGQLNSPLHFGNGTRLTVT.